These 30 T cell receptor beta chains originate from one sample sequenced in a study of Graves' ophthalmopathy and Graves' hyperthyroidism. TCR beta CDR3 regions were amplified from RNA transcripts. An initial RT-PCR round employing HTBI primers preceded a second-round multiplex PCR. TCRdb processed the multiplex PCR reads anew with MiXCR; each CDR3 protein has one entry. The profile shows fewer than 70,000 distinct CDR3 sequences, about half of them singletons. The sample taken for sequencing was peripheral blood. The receptors come from an adult woman with Graves' ophthalmopathy.

This clonotype appeared many times. The chain combines TRBV6-5 with TRBJ1-5, with a tentative D call TRBD1 (6 bases). Germline CDR1 MNHEY, CDR2 SVGAGI. The V and J ends lost 4 bases and 7 bases respectively, with 17 bases between them. The CDR3 contains 15 residues. The CDR3 protein is CASSSESGEGQPQHF. DNA of the CDR3: TGTGCCAGCAGTTCGGAGTCAGGGGAAGGGCAGCCCCAGCATTTT.

The chain carries TRBV11-2 and TRBJ2-3; D remains unclear. In germline, CDR1 is SGHAT, CDR2 FQNNGV. There are 12 residues in the CDR3. V gave up 7 bases and J gave up 0 bases, with 5 bases separating them. CDR3 in amino acids: CASNPSTDTQYF. CDR3 DNA sequence: TGTGCCAGCAACCCGAGCACAGATACGCAGTATTTT.

The sample holds many counts of this clonotype. The CDR3 spells CASSIRTGRGDRRDSPLHF. Written as DNA, the CDR3 is TGTGCCAGTAGTATCCGGACCGGCCGAGGGGACAGGAGGGATTCACCCCTCCACTTT. The chain recombines TRBV19 with TRBJ1-6; TRBD1 aligns across 8 bases. V shed 3 bases and J 8 bases; nucleotides not matched to a gene: 18. The CDR3 sequence is 19 residues long. CDR1 and CDR2 (germline): LNHDA, SQIVND (reference sequence).

This clonotype occurred many times. The chain carries TRBV20-1 and TRBJ2-7, with 10 bases aligning to TRBD2. Germline trimming cut 6 bases from V and 3 bases from J; bases unmatched to any gene: 2. Germline CDR1 reads DFQATT; CDR2 reads SNEGSKA (reference sequence). CDR3 size: 12 residues. CDR3 coding DNA: TGCAGTGCCCTAGCGGGAGACTACGAGCAGTACTTC. Protein sequence: CSALAGDYEQYF.

This clonotype is medium-sized (0.01 to 0.1%) within its sample. The V call is TRBV10-3, the J call TRBJ1-4; 9 positions agree with TRBD1. The CDR3 contains 14 residues. Germline V gene lookup returns CDR1 ENHRY and CDR2 SYGVKD. The ends lost 7 bases at V and 8 bases at J; junction bases unmatched: 8. The DNA of the CDR3 is TGTGCCATCAAGGCGGACAGGGGCAGAGAAAAACTGTTTTTT. Translation gives CAIKADRGREKLFF.

The J gene is TRBJ2-7, the V gene TRBV2; a weak D match, TRBD1 (6 bases). Germline lookup yields CDR1 SNHLY and CDR2 FYNNEI. The CDR3 runs to 15 residues. V was cut by 4 bases and J by 3 bases, with 16 bases left in between. The CDR3 reads CASSALWEQGYEQYF. In DNA form, the CDR3 reads TGTGCCAGCAGTGCGCTCTGGGAACAGGGCTACGAGCAGTACTTC.

The J gene is TRBJ2-2, the V gene TRBV7-3; 9 nucleotides line up with TRBD2. Germline V gene data show CDR1 as SGHTA and CDR2 as FQGTGA. V dropped 6 bases and J dropped 6; count of bases not matched to a gene: 8. The CDR3 is made up of 15 amino acids. This CDR3 is CASSIAGVGPGELFF. CDR3 in DNA: TGTGCCAGCAGTATAGCGGGAGTAGGACCCGGGGAGCTGTTTTTT.

This chain links TRBV20-1 with TRBJ2-7; 15 bases map to TRBD2. After removal of 6 bases from V and 1 base from J, the junction contained 1 base not matched to a gene. Per the germline V gene, CDR1 is DFQATT and CDR2 is SNEGSKA (reference sequence). The CDR3 loop spans 14 amino acids. For the CDR3, the DNA is TGCAGTGCCGGGACTAGCGGGAGGTCCTACGAGCAGTACTTC. It yields the protein CSAGTSGRSYEQYF.

This clonotype is medium-sized within its sample. V is TRBV20-1 and J is TRBJ2-7; 7 nucleotides line up with TRBD1. The germline gives CDR1 DFQATT, CDR2 SNEGSKA (reference sequence). The ends lost 7 bases at V and 5 bases at J; junction bases unmatched: 8. The CDR3 is made up of 12 amino acids. The CDR3 DNA reads as TGCAGTGTTCAAACAGGGGCCGACGAGCAGTACTTC. This encodes CSVQTGADEQYF.

Note on this clonotype: The junction departs from the called germline gene at one end, perhaps through a read error. The gene calls are TRBV19 and TRBJ2-2, with TRBD2 identical over 7 bases. Germline lookup yields CDR1 LNHDA and CDR2 SQIVND (reference sequence). This CDR3 has 14 amino acids. The CDR3 DNA is TGTGTCAGCGCCGGGACCCCAGTTGGGGGGGAGCTGTTTTTC. Its translation: CVSAGTPVGGELFF.

This clonotype was counted many times. The rearrangement uses TRBV6-6 and TRBJ2-5; unclear D gene. Germline V gene sequence: CDR1 MNHNY, CDR2 SVGAGI (reference sequence). This CDR3 is 13 amino acids long. V lost 5 bases and J 4 bases, leaving 11 bases between the germline ends. The CDR3 reads CASSPQERETQYF. In nucleotides, the CDR3 is TGTGCCAGCAGTCCTCAGGAGAGAGAGACCCAGTACTTC.

The chain links TRBV3-1 to TRBJ2-1; possibly TRBD2 for D (6 bases). V was cut by 10 bases and J by 5 bases, with 30 bases left in between. Per the germline V gene, CDR1 is LGHDT and CDR2 is YNNKEL (reference sequence). The CDR3 has 18 residues. CDR3 sequence: CAIHPKVRGRRVHNEQFF. The CDR3 region has the DNA TGTGCCATACACCCTAAGGTTAGAGGGAGGAGGGTCCACAATGAGCAGTTCTTC.

The sample holds many counts of this clonotype. The V and J genes are TRBV20-1 and TRBJ1-6; D call uncertain. Germline V gene sequence: CDR1 DFQATT, CDR2 SNEGSKA (reference sequence). Trimming removed 3 bases at V and 0 bases at J, with 9 bases between. The CDR3 is 15 amino acids. DNA of the CDR3: TGCAGTGCTAGGGCGAGTCTCTCCTATAATTCACCCCTCCACTTT. Translated: CSARASLSYNSPLHF.

At least ten counts were recorded for this clonotype. A junction boundary mismatches the germline segment, possibly from a read error. The rearrangement uses TRBV7-7 and TRBJ2-5; 11 bases align to TRBD2. The CDR3 totals 15 residues. Per the germline V gene, CDR1 is SSHAT and CDR2 is FNYEAQ (reference sequence). The CDR3: CASSQGTSGQETQYF. DNA of the CDR3: TGTGCTAGCAGCCAGGGGACTAGCGGACAAGAGACCCAGTACTTC.

This clonotype was recorded many times. The rearrangement joins TRBV5-8 to TRBJ1-1; maybe TRBD1 (5 bases). The CDR3 is 9 amino acids. Germline V gives CDR1 SGHTS, CDR2 YDEGEE. Deletions cut 10 bases from V and 6 bases from J, with 7 bases between. CDR3: CAEGPEAFF. The CDR3 nucleotides read TGTGCCGAGGGGCCTGAAGCTTTCTTT.

For this clonotype: The junction shows a germline mismatch at one end, possibly a read error. V and J are TRBV9 and TRBJ2-7; 8 bases map to TRBD2. This CDR3 contains 14 residues. Germline loops: CDR1 SGDLS, CDR2 YYNGEE. The CDR3 DNA sequence: TGTACCAGCAGCGGTAGCGGGGACCCCTGCGAGCAGTACTTC. Translated, it gives CTSSGSGDPCEQYF.

This clonotype was counted only a few times. A read error may be the cause here, since a much bigger clone is one base away. DNA of the CDR3: TGTGCCAGCAACCCGGGACAGGGACTTGACTATGGCTACACCTTC. Its protein product is CASNPGQGLDYGYTF. The chain employs TRBV6-5 and TRBJ1-2; 9 bases line up with TRBD1. Unmatched junction bases numbered 9, after V lost 7 bases and J lost 3 bases. The length of the CDR3 is 15 residues. Germline V lookup: CDR1 MNHEY, CDR2 SVGAGI.

The V call is TRBV7-2, the J call TRBJ1-1; TRBD1 is a possible D gene (5 bases). The CDR3 loop spans 15 amino acids. The ends were cut back, 0 bases at V and 4 bases at J, with 12 bases in the middle. Germline V lookup: CDR1 SGHTA, CDR2 FQGNSA. The CDR3 nucleotides are TGTGCCAGCAGCTTAGCGTCCGGGGGAGGCACTGAAGCTTTCTTT. Translated: CASSLASGGGTEAFF.

The table lists this clonotype with many counts. The chain uses TRBV11-2 and TRBJ1-1; 7 bases map to TRBD1. The CDR3 sequence is 13 residues long. Germline V gene sequence: CDR1 SGHAT, CDR2 FQNNGV. The V and J ends lost 8 bases and 1 base, in that order; junction bases with no gene match: 4. The CDR3 region has the DNA TGTGCCAGCGGCCGGACAGGGAACACTGAAGCTTTCTTT. The encoded protein is CASGRTGNTEAFF.

The rearrangement uses TRBV15 and TRBJ2-2, with D possibly TRBD2 on 6 matching bases. This CDR3 is 15 amino acids long. The V gene's germline CDR1 is LNHNV and CDR2 YYDKDF (reference sequence). The ends were cut back, 4 bases at V and 7 bases at J, with 16 bases in the middle. The chain's CDR3 is CATSTLVGGVGELFF. The CDR3 DNA reads as TGTGCCACCAGCACCTTGGTAGGAGGGGTCGGGGAGCTGTTTTTT. The whole variable domain, filled in from reference TRBV15 and TRBJ2-2, reads DAMVIQNPRYQVTQFGKPVTLSCSQTLNHNVMYWYQQKSSQAPKLLFHYYDKDFNNEADTPDNFQSRRPNTSFCFLDIRSPGLGDTAMYLCATSTLVGGVGELFFGEGSRLTVL.

The chain combines TRBV20-1 with TRBJ2-7, with 10 positions matching TRBD1. In germline, CDR1 is DFQATT, CDR2 SNEGSKA (reference sequence). The trim removed 0 bases at V and 4 bases at J, leaving 3 bases unmatched. This CDR3 has 14 amino acids. The DNA of the CDR3 is TGCAGTGCTAGAGAGGGACAGGGGATTTACGAGCAGTACTTC. Its translation is CSAREGQGIYEQYF.

The table lists this clonotype with many counts. The V gene is TRBV20-1, the J gene TRBJ1-2; 8 bases fit TRBD1. Germline values: CDR1 DFQATT, CDR2 SNEGSKA (reference sequence). This CDR3 has 15 amino acids. The J segment lost 3 bases and the V segment lost 0 bases, leaving 6 bases of the junction unmatched. For the CDR3, the DNA is TGCAGTGCTAGAGATGGGGCAGGGGGCTACTATGGCTACACCTTC. It codes for CSARDGAGGYYGYTF.

This clonotype was detected once. This is likely a read error, given that the CDR3 carries no conserved phenylalanine or tryptophan at its end. The chain joins TRBV20-1 to TRBJ2-5; perhaps TRBD2 as D (6 bases). The CDR3 length is 12 residues. The V and J ends lost 4 bases and 3 bases respectively, with 9 bases between them. Germline loops: CDR1 DFQATT, CDR2 SNEGSKA (reference sequence). CDR3 region: CSATAGKETQYY. For the CDR3, the DNA is TGCAGTGCTACTGCGGGAAAAGAGACCCAGTACTAC.

On this clonotype itself: The CDR3 does not end in the conserved phenylalanine or tryptophan, so this is likely a read error. This rearrangement joins TRBV20-1 to TRBJ2-5; 9 nucleotides align to TRBD2. Germline V gene lookup returns CDR1 DFQATT and CDR2 SNEGSKA (reference sequence). This CDR3 has 13 amino acids. The CDR3, as DNA: TGCAGTGCTCGGCGGGAGGGACGGGAGATCCAGTACGTC. This codes for CSARREGREIQYV.

A note on this clonotype: Given a much more abundant clone one base away, this may be a read error. The chain uses TRBV7-3 and TRBJ1-2; D gene uncertain. The germline V and J ends were trimmed by 8 bases and 3 bases, with 22 bases remaining between them. CDR1 SGHTA and CDR2 FQGTGA come from the germline V gene. The CDR3 runs to 16 residues. The CDR3 bases are TGTGCCAGCTGCCAAGCGGGCGGGTCAATGGACTATGGCTACACCTTC. It is translated as CASCQAGGSMDYGYTF.

The V gene is TRBV5-1, the J gene TRBJ2-7, with 7 bases aligning to TRBD1. The V segment lost 4 bases and the J segment 6 bases; nucleotides outside the gene matches: 10. The CDR3 extends over 14 amino acids. CDR1 is SGHRS and CDR2 is YFSETQ in the germline V gene. DNA of the CDR3: TGCGCCAGCAGCCGGCACAGGGGCCCGGTCGAGCAGTACTTC. Translating gives CASSRHRGPVEQYF.

In the case of this clonotype: A single base separates this from a much larger clone, so it may be a read error. V and J are TRBV6-2 or TRBV6-3 and TRBJ2-5, with D uncertain. CDR1 is MNHEY, CDR2 SVGEGT, per germline. Deletions cut 4 bases from V and 5 bases from J, with 11 bases between. The CDR3 is made up of 13 amino acids. The CDR3 here is CASSSRLGETQYF. As DNA, the CDR3 is TGTGCCAGCAGTTCCCGTCTTGGGGAGACCCAGTACTTC.

This clonotype appeared many times. The rearrangement links TRBV20-1 to TRBJ2-1; D possibly corresponds to TRBD2 (5 bases). The CDR3 spans 16 residues. Germline V CDR1 and CDR2: DFQATT, SNEGSKA (reference sequence). Trimming took 1 base from V and 1 from J, leaving 14 bases between them. The DNA for the CDR3 is TGCAGTGCTAGAGTTGTCAGCGGTGGATCCTACAATGAGCAGTTCTTC. Translated: CSARVVSGGSYNEQFF.

Many counts were recorded for this clonotype. The V call is TRBV7-9, the J call TRBJ2-7; D may be TRBD1 (5 bases). This CDR3 comprises 13 residues. Germline CDR1 is SEHNR and CDR2 is FQNEAQ (reference sequence). Trimming took off 5 bases at V and 2 bases at J, with 10 bases between the two ends. The CDR3 protein is CASSTQGPYEQYF. For the CDR3, the DNA is TGTGCCAGCAGCACCCAGGGCCCCTACGAGCAGTACTTC.

V gene TRBV5-6 combines with J gene TRBJ2-1; D is perhaps TRBD2 (6 bases). Per germline, CDR1 SGHDT and CDR2 YYEEEE. Trimming took 3 bases from V and 4 from J, leaving 17 bases between them. There are 16 residues in the CDR3. The CDR3 sequence is CASSSEGATSYNEQFF. Written as DNA, the CDR3 is TGTGCCAGCAGCTCGGAGGGCGCAACGTCTTACAATGAGCAGTTCTTC. The full variable domain, with the rest looked up from reference TRBV5-6 and TRBJ2-1, is DAGVTQSPTHLIKTRGQQVTLRCSPKSGHDTVSWYQQALGQGPQFIFQYYEEEERQRGNFPDRFSGHQFPNYSSELNVNALLLGDSALYLCASSSEGATSYNEQFFGPGTRLTVL.